Listed here are 17 T cell receptor beta chains from one sample, sequenced in a study of Ad26.COV2.S vaccination and SARS-CoV-2 variants. Generated by immunoSEQ multiplex PCR, the TCRdb table keeps only in-frame clones and is missing some. The table records roughly 320,000 clones, about nine tenths of them present only once. Treatment described: some 20 received Ad26.COV2.S at low or high dose, single or two shots; 5 received placebo; per-sample allocation not given. Material that was analyzed had been drawn on day 63 after the first vaccine or placebo injection. This sample comprised peripheral blood, obtained in a trial of Ad26.COV2.S vaccine versus placebo. These receptors were collected from a person aged 18-65 years who received the Ad26.COV2.S COVID-19 vaccine or a placebo.

This clone is a singleton in its sample. This rearrangement joins TRBV30 to TRBJ2-2, with D uncertain. Per germline, CDR1 GTSNPN and CDR2 SVGIG (reference sequence). V lost 7 bases to trimming and J lost 3 bases, with 15 bases between them. This CDR3 spans 14 amino acids. The CDR3 DNA reads as TGTGCCTCTACACCGCGGAGAGACACCGGGGAGCTGTTTTTT. Protein: CASTPRRDTGELFF. Complete variable domain (other parts from reference TRBV30 and TRBJ2-2): SQTIHQWPATLVQPVGSPLSLECTVEGTSNPNLYWYRQAAGRGLQLLFYSVGIGQISSEVPQNLSASRPQDRQFILSSKKLLLSDSGFYLCASTPRRDTGELFFGEGSRLTVL.

V and J are TRBV2 and TRBJ1-2; D is perhaps TRBD1 (5 bases). This CDR3 spans 14 amino acids. The germline CDR1 and CDR2 sequences are SNHLY and FYNNEI. V was shortened by 6 bases and J by 4 bases, with 15 bases between the two germline ends. The CDR3: CASRATGGTYGYTF. Written as DNA, the CDR3 is TGTGCCAGCAGAGCGACGGGGGGAACCTATGGCTACACCTTC.

The rearrangement links TRBV12-3 or TRBV12-4 to TRBJ1-2; no clear D gene. Trimming removed 2 bases from V and 3 bases from J, with 7 bases in between. The CDR3 has 13 residues. The CDR3 DNA is TGTGCCAGCAGTTTACTTACATACTATGGCTACACCTTC. Its translation: CASSLLTYYGYTF.

This clone was seen a single time. The V and J genes are TRBV3-1 (or the pseudogene TRBV3-2) and TRBJ2-1; tentatively, D is TRBD2 (5 bases). Germline V lookup: CDR1 LGHDT, CDR2 YNNKEL (reference sequence). The CDR3 length is 13 residues. Between the trimmed V and J ends, which lost 8 bases and 12 bases, there was a span of 20 bases. The CDR3 nucleotides are TGTGCCAGCCAAAGGGAGCGCGGAGGTGGGCAGTTCTTC. Its protein product is CASQRERGGGQFF.

The CDR3 sequence: CASSRTGGDGYTF. In DNA, the CDR3 is TGTGCCAGCAGCCGCACAGGGGGCGATGGCTACACCTTC. The chain couples TRBV11-3 to TRBJ1-2; the match to TRBD1 covers 9 bases. Germline V gives CDR1 SGHNT, CDR2 YENEEA. The CDR3 contains 13 residues. The J segment lost 6 bases and the V segment lost 5 bases, leaving 4 bases of the junction unmatched.

This clone showed up just once. V is TRBV30 and J is TRBJ1-6; no reliable D call. This CDR3 is 13 amino acids long. V lost 3 bases, J lost 3 bases, and 6 bases lay in between. Germline assignment: CDR1 GTSNPN and CDR2 SVGIG (reference sequence). This CDR3 reads CAWRKNYNSPLHF. The DNA of the CDR3 is TGTGCCTGGAGGAAGAACTATAATTCACCCCTCCACTTT.

The J gene is TRBJ1-2, the V gene TRBV4-2, with no clear D. This CDR3 contains 14 residues. V was clipped by 0 bases and J by 7 bases, with 12 bases between them. The germline CDR1 and CDR2 sequences are LGHNA and YNFKEQ. The CDR3 bases are TGTGCCAGCAGCCAAGAACGGGGAATGGGTGGCTACACCTTC. It codes for CASSQERGMGGYTF.

The CDR3 is CASSIRPGQKYNEQFF. CDR3 in DNA: TGTGCCAGTAGTATCCGTCCGGGACAGAAATACAATGAGCAGTTCTTC. The chain links TRBV19 to TRBJ2-1; 7 nucleotides agree with TRBD1. J lost 4 bases, V lost 3 bases, and 9 bases had no gene match. The CDR3 extends over 16 amino acids. Germline CDR1 is LNHDA and CDR2 is SQIVND (reference sequence).

The chain combines TRBV30 with TRBJ1-1, with D uncertain. The ends were cut back, 0 bases at V and 4 bases at J, with 12 bases in the middle. Germline CDR1 reads GTSNPN; CDR2 reads SVGIG (reference sequence). CDR3 length equals 14 residues. CDR3 nucleotide sequence: TGTGCCTGGAGTGTTGACCCCTACCTCACTGAAGCTTTCTTT. This translates into CAWSVDPYLTEAFF.

This clone showed up just once. One end of the junction is discordant with germline, which a read error may explain. The gene calls are TRBV5-1 and TRBJ2-3, with TRBD2 identical over 8 bases. The CDR3 is made up of 15 amino acids. From germline, CDR1 is SGHRS and CDR2 YFSETQ. In DNA, the CDR3 is TGCGCCGGCAGGCCGGGGGGGATTAGCACAGATACGCAGTATTTT. It is translated as CAGRPGGISTDTQYF. The full variable domain, with the rest looked up from reference TRBV5-1 and TRBJ2-3, is KAGVTQTPRYLIKTRGQQVTLSCSPISGHRSVSWYQQTPGQGLQFLFEYFSETQRNKGNFPGRFSGRQFSNSRSEMNVSTLELGDSALYLCAGRPGGISTDTQYFGPGTRLTVL.

In its sample, this clone was seen once. CDR3 sequence: CGAGGTTDTQYF. The CDR3, as DNA: TGTGGGGCGGGGGGTACCACAGATACGCAGTATTTT. The chain is built from TRBV10-3 and TRBJ2-3; 8 bases line up with TRBD2. Per the germline V gene, CDR1 is ENHRY and CDR2 is SYGVKD. This CDR3 spans 12 amino acids.

The chain links TRBV12-5 to TRBJ1-1; no reliable D call. Trimming shortened V by 1 base and J by 7 bases, and 13 bases separated the two germline ends. This CDR3 contains 14 residues. Per the germline V gene, CDR1 is LGHNT and CDR2 is FRNRAP. CDR3 in amino acids: CASGLAYQTVEAFF. Here the CDR3 DNA reads TGTGCTAGTGGTTTGGCTTATCAAACAGTTGAAGCTTTCTTT.

The chain joins TRBV7-8 to TRBJ2-7; no reliable D call. The germline V gene encodes CDR1 SGHVS and CDR2 FQNEAQ. The V end lost 3 bases, the J end lost 0 bases, and 9 bases lay between the germline ends. The CDR3 is 14 residues long. Here the CDR3 DNA reads TGTGCCAGCAGCTTGGGCACGAGCTCCTACGAGCAGTACTTC. Protein: CASSLGTSSYEQYF. The entire variable domain, with the rest obtained from reference TRBV7-8 and TRBJ2-7, is as follows: GAGVSQSPRYKVAKRGQDVALRCDPISGHVSLFWYQQALGQGPEFLTYFQNEAQLDKSGLPSDRFFAERPEGSVSTLKIQRTQQEDSAVYLCASSLGTSSYEQYFGPGTRLTVT.

The V and J genes are TRBV28 and TRBJ2-7; 9 bases agree with TRBD1. V lost 0 bases to trimming and J lost 0 bases; unmatched junction nucleotides: 3. The CDR3 runs 16 residues. CDR1 is MDHEN and CDR2 is SYDVKM in the germline V gene. The DNA for the CDR3 is TGTGCCAGCAGTTTATGGGACAGGGGAATCTCCTACGAGCAGTACTTC. Its translation: CASSLWDRGISYEQYF.

The V gene is TRBV30, the J gene TRBJ1-6; D is perhaps TRBD1 (6 bases). This CDR3 is built from 18 residues. V was shortened by 1 base and J by 7 bases, with 23 bases between the two germline ends. Germline CDR1 and CDR2: GTSNPN and SVGIG (reference sequence). This chain's CDR3 is CAWSGDSRGYRGNSPLHF. DNA for the CDR3: TGTGCCTGGAGTGGAGACAGCAGGGGATATCGAGGAAATTCACCCCTCCACTTT.

The chain couples TRBV14 to TRBJ2-5; D ambiguous. CDR3 length: 13 residues. The V gene's germline CDR1 is SGHDN and CDR2 FVKESK. Trimming took 0 bases from V and 5 from J, leaving 7 bases between them. For the CDR3, the DNA is TGTGCCAGCAGCCAAGATCTAGAGGAGACCCAGTACTTC. Translating gives CASSQDLEETQYF.

The chain carries TRBV7-9 and TRBJ1-2; no firm D call. The length of the CDR3 is 17 residues. The germline V gene has CDR1 SEHNR and CDR2 FQNEAQ (reference sequence). The V end was cut by 5 bases, the J end by 6 bases, with 25 bases between. The CDR3 spells CASSNSAYVRWRNGYTF. The DNA of the CDR3 is TGTGCCAGCAGCAACTCGGCGTACGTCAGGTGGCGGAATGGCTACACCTTC.